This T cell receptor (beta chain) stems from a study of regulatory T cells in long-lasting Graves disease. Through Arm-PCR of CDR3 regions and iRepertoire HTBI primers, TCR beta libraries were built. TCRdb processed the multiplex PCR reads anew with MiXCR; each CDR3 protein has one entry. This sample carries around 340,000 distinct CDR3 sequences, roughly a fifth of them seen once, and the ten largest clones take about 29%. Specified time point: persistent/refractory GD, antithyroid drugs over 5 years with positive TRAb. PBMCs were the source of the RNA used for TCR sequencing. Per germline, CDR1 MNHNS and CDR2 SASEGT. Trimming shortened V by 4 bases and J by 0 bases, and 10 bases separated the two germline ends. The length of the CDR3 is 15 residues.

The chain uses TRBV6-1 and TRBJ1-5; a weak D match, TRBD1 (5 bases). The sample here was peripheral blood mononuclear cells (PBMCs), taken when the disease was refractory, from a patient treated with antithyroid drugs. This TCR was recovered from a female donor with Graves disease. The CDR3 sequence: CASSVTGYSNQPQHF. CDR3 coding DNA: TGTGCCAGCAGTGTCACAGGCTATAGCAATCAGCCCCAGCATTTT.